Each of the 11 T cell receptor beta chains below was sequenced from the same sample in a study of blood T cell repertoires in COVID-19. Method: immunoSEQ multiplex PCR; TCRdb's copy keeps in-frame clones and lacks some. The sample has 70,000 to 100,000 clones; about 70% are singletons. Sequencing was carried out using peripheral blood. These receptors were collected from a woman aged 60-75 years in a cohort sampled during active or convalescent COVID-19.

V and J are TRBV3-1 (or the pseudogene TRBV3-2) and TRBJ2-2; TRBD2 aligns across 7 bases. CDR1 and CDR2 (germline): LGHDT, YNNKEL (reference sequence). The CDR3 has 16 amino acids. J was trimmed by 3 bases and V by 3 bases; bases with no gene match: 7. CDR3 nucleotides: TGTGCCAGCAGCCAGGGAGGGGTCAGCGACACCGGGGAGCTGTTTTTT. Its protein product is CASSQGGVSDTGELFF.

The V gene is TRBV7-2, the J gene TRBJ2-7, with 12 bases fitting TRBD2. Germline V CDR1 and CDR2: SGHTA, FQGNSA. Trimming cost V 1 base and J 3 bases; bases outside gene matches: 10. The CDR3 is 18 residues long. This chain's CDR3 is CASSLVRASGGAFYEQYF. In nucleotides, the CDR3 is TGTGCCAGCAGCTTAGTTCGGGCTAGCGGGGGGGCGTTCTACGAGCAGTACTTC.

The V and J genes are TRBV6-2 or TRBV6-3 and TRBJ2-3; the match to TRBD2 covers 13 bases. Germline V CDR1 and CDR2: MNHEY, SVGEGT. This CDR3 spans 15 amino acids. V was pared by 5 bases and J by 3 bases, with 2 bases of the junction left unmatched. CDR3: CASSLTSGGTDTQYF. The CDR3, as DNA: TGTGCCAGCAGTCTGACTAGCGGGGGGACAGATACGCAGTATTTT.

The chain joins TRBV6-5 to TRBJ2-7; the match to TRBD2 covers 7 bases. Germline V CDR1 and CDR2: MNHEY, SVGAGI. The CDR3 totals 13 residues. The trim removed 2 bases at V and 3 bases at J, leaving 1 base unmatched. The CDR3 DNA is TGTGCCAGCAGTTACCGGACTAGCTACGAGCAGTACTTC. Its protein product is CASSYRTSYEQYF.

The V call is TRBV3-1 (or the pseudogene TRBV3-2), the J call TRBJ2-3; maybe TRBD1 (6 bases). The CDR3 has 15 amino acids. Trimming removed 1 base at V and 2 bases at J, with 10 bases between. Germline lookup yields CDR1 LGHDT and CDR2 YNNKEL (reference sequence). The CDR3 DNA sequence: TGTGCCAGCAGCCAAGTGGGGGCCCCCACAGATACGCAGTATTTT. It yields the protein CASSQVGAPTDTQYF.

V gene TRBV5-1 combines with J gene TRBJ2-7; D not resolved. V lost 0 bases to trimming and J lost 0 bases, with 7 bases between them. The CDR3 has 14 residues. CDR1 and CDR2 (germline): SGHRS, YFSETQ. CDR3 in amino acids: CASSLGAGSYEQYF. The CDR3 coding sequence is TGCGCCAGCAGCTTGGGGGCAGGCTCCTACGAGCAGTACTTC.

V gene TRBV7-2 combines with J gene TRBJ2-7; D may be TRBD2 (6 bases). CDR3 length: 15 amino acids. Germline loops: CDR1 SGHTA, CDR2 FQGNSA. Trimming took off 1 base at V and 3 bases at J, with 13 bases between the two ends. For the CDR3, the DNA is TGTGCCAGCAGCTTAGGCTCGGGGGTTCGCTACGAGCAGTACTTC. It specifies CASSLGSGVRYEQYF.

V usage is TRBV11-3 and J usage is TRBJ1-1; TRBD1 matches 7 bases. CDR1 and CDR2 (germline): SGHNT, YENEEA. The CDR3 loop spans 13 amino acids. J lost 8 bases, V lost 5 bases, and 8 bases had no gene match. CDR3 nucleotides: TGTGCCAGCAGCAAAGACAGGGCAGGCGAAGCTTTCTTT. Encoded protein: CASSKDRAGEAFF.

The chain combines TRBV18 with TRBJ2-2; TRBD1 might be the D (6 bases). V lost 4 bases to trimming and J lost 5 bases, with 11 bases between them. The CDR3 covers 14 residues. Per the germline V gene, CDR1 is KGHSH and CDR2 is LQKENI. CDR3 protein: CASSQIDRTGELFF. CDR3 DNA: TGTGCCAGCTCACAAATCGACAGGACCGGGGAGCTGTTTTTT.

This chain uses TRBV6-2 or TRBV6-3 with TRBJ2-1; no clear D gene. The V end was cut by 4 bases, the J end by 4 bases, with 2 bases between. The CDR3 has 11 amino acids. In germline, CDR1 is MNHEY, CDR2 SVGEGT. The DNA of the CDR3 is TGTGCCAGCAGTTTATACAATGAGCAGTTCTTC. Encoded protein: CASSLYNEQFF.

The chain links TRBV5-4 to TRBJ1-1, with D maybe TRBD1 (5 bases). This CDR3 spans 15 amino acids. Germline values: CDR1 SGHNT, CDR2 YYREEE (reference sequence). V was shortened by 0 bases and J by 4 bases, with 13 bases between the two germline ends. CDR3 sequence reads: CASSLVGGGSTEAFF. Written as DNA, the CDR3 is TGTGCCAGCAGCTTGGTCGGGGGAGGAAGCACTGAAGCTTTCTTT.